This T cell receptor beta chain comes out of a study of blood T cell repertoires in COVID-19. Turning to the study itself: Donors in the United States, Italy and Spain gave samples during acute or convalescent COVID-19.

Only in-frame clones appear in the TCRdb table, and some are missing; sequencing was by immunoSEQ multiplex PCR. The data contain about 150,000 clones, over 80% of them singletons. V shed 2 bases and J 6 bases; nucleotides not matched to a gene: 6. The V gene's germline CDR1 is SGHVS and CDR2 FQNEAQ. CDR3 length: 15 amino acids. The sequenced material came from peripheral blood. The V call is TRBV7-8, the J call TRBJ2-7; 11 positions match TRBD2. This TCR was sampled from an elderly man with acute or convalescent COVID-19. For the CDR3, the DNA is TGTGCCAGCAGCTTATCTAGCGGGAGGAGGGGCGAGCAGTACTTC. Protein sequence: CASSLSSGRRGEQYF.